The source of this TCR beta chain is a study of T-cell memory formation after mild COVID-19. Study outcomes and limitations: Clones from the second wave (peaking day 37) had unconfirmed SARS-CoV-2 specificity. Clones shrinking between day 15 and 85 showed a balanced CD4/CD8 split, and those that grew later tilted toward CD4+. Pre-infection memory held some responding clones, suggesting pre-existing cross-reactive T cells responded.

The TCR alpha and TCR beta cDNA libraries, bearing sample barcodes and UMIs, were generated by 5'RACE using constant-segment primers. TCRdb re-derived calls from the 5' RACE reads in MiXCR, one entry per CDR3 protein. The sample yields 350,000 to 500,000 distinct CDR3 sequences, 15% to 20% seen once. V trimming: 2 bases; J trimming: 4 bases; junction bases outside the gene matches: 2. The length of the CDR3 is 16 residues. Germline CDR1 and CDR2: LGHNA and YSLEER. This clonotype was seen more than once but under ten times. Its antigen remains unknown. This chain joins TRBV4-3 and TRBJ2-3; 14 nucleotides agree with TRBD2. The receptor was isolated from a young man who had mild COVID-19 (a few samples of this study predate the infection). Cell type and time point are not known. Input material: PBMCs or a T cell subset sorted from them (not recorded which). CDR3 in DNA: TGCGCCAGCAGCCAACTGACTAGCGGGGGGGCAGATACGCAGTATTTT. It yields the protein CASSQLTSGGADTQYF.